Shown below are 2 T cell receptor beta chains from a single sample sequenced in a study of CXCR3-negative and CXCR3-positive naive CD8 T cells. The TRB cDNA libraries were prepared by 5' RACE with UMI labels. TCRdb derives one entry per CDR3 protein from the 5' RACE reads, leaving out DNA. The sample spans over 95,000 distinct CDR3 sequences; the ten largest clones claim around 0.36%. No antigen has been identified for these receptors. Study-level results: Naive cells with CXCR3 showed TRB CDR3s that were more hydrophobic than those in CXCR3-negative naive cells.

Material for sequencing was naive CXCR3+ CD8+ T cells from blood. As for subset: CD45RO-CCR7+CD27+CD95- naive CD8+ T cells expressing CXCR3 (TNR3+). All receptors come from a human donor in good health. Some clones in this sample may be carry-over from other donors' samples.

This chain connects TRBV12-5 to TRBJ2-1; TCRdb designates TRBD1, a call that cannot be tested without DNA. In germline, CDR1 is LGHNT, CDR2 FRNRAP. The CDR3 length is 17 residues. CDR3 region: CASGFSAGTGFYNEQFF.

This chain's CDR3 is CASSPPSGALTDTQYF. The V gene is TRBV9, the J gene TRBJ2-3; TCRdb's D call, TRBD2, is unchecked because there is no DNA. The CDR3 extends over 16 amino acids. CDR1 and CDR2 (germline): SGDLS, YYNGEE.